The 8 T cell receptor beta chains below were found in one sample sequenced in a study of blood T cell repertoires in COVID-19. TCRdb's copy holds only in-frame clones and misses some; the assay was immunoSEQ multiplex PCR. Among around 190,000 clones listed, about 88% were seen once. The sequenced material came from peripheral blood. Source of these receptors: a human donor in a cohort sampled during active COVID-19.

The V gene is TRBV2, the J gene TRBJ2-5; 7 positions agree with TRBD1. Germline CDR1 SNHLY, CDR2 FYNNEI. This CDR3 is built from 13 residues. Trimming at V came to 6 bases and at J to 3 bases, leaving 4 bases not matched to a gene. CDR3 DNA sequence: TGTGCCAGCAGCACACAGGGGAAAGAGACCCAGTACTTC. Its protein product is CASSTQGKETQYF.

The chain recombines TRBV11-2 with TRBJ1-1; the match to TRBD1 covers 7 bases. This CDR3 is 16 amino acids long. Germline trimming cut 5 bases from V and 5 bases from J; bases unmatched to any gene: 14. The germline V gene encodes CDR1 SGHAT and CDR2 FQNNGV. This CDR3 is CASSELRKGGLTEAFF. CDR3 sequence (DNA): TGTGCCAGCAGCGAGCTTCGAAAAGGGGGCTTGACTGAAGCTTTCTTT.

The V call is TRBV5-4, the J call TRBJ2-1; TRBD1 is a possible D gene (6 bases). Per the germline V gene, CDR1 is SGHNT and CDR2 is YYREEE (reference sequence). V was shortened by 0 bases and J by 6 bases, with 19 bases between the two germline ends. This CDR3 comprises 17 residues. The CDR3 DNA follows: TGTGCCAGCAGCTTGGCCAGAGGCAGGGGCGTGTCCAATGAGCAGTTCTTC. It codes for CASSLARGRGVSNEQFF.

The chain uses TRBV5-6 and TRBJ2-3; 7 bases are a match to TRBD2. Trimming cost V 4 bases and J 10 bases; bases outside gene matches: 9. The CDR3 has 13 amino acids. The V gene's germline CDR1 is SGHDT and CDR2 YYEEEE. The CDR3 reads CASSVGTTQSQYF. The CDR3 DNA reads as TGTGCCAGCAGCGTCGGGACTACCCAGTCGCAGTATTTT.

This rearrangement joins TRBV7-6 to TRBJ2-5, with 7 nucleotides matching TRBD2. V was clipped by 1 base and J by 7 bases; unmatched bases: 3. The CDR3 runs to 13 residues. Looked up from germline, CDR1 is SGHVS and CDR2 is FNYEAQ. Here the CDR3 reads CASSLEAGPTQYF. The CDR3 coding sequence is TGTGCCAGCAGCTTAGAAGCGGGACCGACCCAGTACTTC.

The CDR3 reads CASLPSGQGDYEQYF. The CDR3 DNA is TGTGCCAGCCTCCCCTCCGGACAGGGAGACTACGAGCAGTACTTC. This sequence joins TRBV28 and TRBJ2-7; 8 bases agree with TRBD1. CDR1 and CDR2 from the germline V gene are MDHEN and SYDVKM. The CDR3 is 15 amino acids. Trimming took 8 bases from V and 3 from J; bases not matched to a gene: 12. Filled out from reference TRBV28 and TRBJ2-7, the complete variable domain reads DVKVTQSSRYLVKRTGEKVFLECVQDMDHENMFWYRQDPGLGLRLIYFSYDVKMKEKGDIPEGYSVSREKKERFSLILESASTNQTSMYLCASLPSGQGDYEQYFGPGTRLTVT.

The CDR3 nucleotides read TGTGCCAGCCTCCCCGCGGGGGGGACGGCCAAAAACATTCAGTACTTC. Translation gives CASLPAGGTAKNIQYF. The gene calls are TRBV2 and TRBJ2-4, with TRBD2 matching over 9 bases. Germline V gene lookup returns CDR1 SNHLY and CDR2 FYNNEI. This CDR3 spans 16 amino acids. With V trimmed by 8 bases and J by 1 base, 9 bases remained unmatched.

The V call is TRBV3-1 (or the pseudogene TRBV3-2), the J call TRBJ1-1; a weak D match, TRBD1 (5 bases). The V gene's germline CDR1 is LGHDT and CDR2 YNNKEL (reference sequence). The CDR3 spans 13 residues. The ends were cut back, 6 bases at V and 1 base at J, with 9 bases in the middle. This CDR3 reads CASSSTGNTEAFF. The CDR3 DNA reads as TGTGCCAGCAGTTCTACAGGGAACACTGAAGCTTTCTTT.